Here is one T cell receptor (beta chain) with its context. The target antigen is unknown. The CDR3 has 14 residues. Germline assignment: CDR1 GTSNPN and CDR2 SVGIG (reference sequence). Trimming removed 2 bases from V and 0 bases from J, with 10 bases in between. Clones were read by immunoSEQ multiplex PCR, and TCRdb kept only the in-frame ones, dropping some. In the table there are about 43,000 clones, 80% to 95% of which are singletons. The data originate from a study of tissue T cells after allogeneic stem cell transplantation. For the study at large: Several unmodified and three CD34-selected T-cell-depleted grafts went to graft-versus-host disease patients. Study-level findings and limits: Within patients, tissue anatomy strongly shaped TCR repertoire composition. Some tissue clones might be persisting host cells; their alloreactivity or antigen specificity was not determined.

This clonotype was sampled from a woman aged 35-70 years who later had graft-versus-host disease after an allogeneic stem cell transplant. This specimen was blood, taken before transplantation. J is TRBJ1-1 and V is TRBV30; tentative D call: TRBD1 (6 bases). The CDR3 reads CAWSRGHMNTEAFF. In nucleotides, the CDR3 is TGTGCCTGGAGTAGGGGACACATGAACACTGAAGCTTTCTTT.